The rows below give T cell receptor beta chains drawn from one sample of a study of CD8 T cell repertoires and HIV-1 epitope variants. These TCRs' antigens remain unknown. Here immunoSEQ multiplex PCR was the method, and the copy in TCRdb shows in-frame clones only, minus some. The sample records over 4,500 clones, 65% to 75% being singletons. Sequences were obtained from cultured CD8+ T cells derived from PBMCs. The receptors come from a male donor with HIV. CDR3s include the opening cysteine and the closing phenylalanine or tryptophan. Each record gives: clone size, D gene, J gene, V gene, CDR3 protein, CDR3 DNA. The D gene is left open where the match is weak. Expanded clones get a size class; other rows say once, few or many, or leave the size out.

>.|.|TRBJ1-1|TRBV6-1
CASSEARNTEAFF
TGTGCCAGCAGTGAAGCGCGAAACACTGAAGCTTTCTTT
>.|.|TRBJ1-5|TRBV4-1
CASSQGGDTYSNQPQHF
TGCGCCAGCAGCCAAGGAGGCGATACCTATAGCAATCAGCCCCAGCATTTT
>.|TRBD1|TRBJ1-2|TRBV27
CASSLGGQPNYGYTF
TGTGCCAGCAGTTTAGGGGGACAGCCTAACTATGGCTACACCTTC
>.|.|TRBJ2-2|TRBV19
CATGGQSGELFF
TGTGCCACCGGGGGACAAAGCGGGGAGCTGTTTTTT
>.|.|TRBJ1-4|TRBV29-1
CSVEDYAGGEKLFF
TGCAGCGTTGAAGATTATGCTGGGGGTGAAAAACTGTTTTTT
>.|.|TRBJ1-2|TRBV7-9
CASSYPTTGTYGYTF
TGTGCCAGCAGCTACCCAACGACGGGGACTTATGGCTACACCTTC
>.|TRBD1|TRBJ2-7|TRBV27
CASSPQTGSSSYEQYF
TGTGCCAGCAGTCCCCAGACAGGGAGCAGCTCCTACGAGCAGTACTTC
>.|.|TRBJ1-1|TRBV10-3
CAISETVNTEAFF
TGTGCCATCAGTGAGACAGTGAACACTGAAGCTTTCTTT
>once|.|TRBJ2-5|TRBV10-3
CAITENPETQYF
TGTGCCATCACCGAAAACCCTGAGACCCAGTACTTC
>.|.|TRBJ2-1|TRBV4-1
CASSQVVAAAYNEQFF
TGCGCCAGCAGCCAAGTAGTAGCAGCGGCCTACAATGAGCAGTTCTTC
>few|.|TRBJ2-1|TRBV11-2
CASSPRGGGPYNEQFF
TGTGCCAGCAGCCCCAGGGGAGGGGGTCCCTACAATGAGCAGTTCTTC
>.|.|TRBJ1-5|TRBV27
CASSLGVNQPQHF
TGTGCCAGCAGTTTAGGTGTTAATCAGCCCCAGCATTTT
>.|TRBD2|TRBJ2-1|TRBV10-3
CATMTSGGGNEQFF
TGTGCCACCATGACTAGCGGGGGAGGGAATGAGCAGTTCTTC
>.|.|TRBJ2-3|TRBV28
CASSLLGGMDTQYF
TGTGCCAGCAGTTTATTGGGGGGAATGGATACGCAGTATTTT
>.|.|TRBJ2-3|TRBV21-1
CASSSSGSGTDTQYF
TGTGCCAGCAGTTCTAGCGGATCGGGCACAGATACGCAGTATTTT
>.|.|TRBJ1-4|TRBV28
CASSPREGGNEKLFF
TGTGCCAGCAGTCCCCGGGAGGGGGGAAATGAAAAACTGTTTTTT
>.|.|TRBJ2-5|TRBV5-3
CASSSAGIDQETQYF
TGTGCCAGCAGCTCCGCCGGGATAGATCAAGAGACCCAGTACTTC
>.|TRBD1|TRBJ2-7|TRBV7-2
CASSHIAGTGEQYF
TGTGCCAGCAGCCATATAGCAGGGACAGGGGAGCAGTACTTC
>.|TRBD2|TRBJ2-7|TRBV28
CASSPTRGLAGAYEQYF
TGTGCCAGCAGCCCTACCCGGGGACTAGCGGGGGCCTACGAGCAGTACTTC
>large|.|TRBJ1-2|TRBV28
CASSLDRWGYTF
TGTGCCAGCAGTCTGGATCGCTGGGGCTACACCTTC
>.|TRBD1|TRBJ2-7|TRBV11-2
CASSPDREYYEQYF
TGTGCCAGCAGCCCGGACAGGGAGTACTACGAGCAGTACTTC
>.|.|TRBJ2-7|TRBV5-6
CASSPIQDLVLDEQYF
TGTGCCAGCAGCCCGATCCAGGACTTAGTCCTCGACGAGCAGTACTTC
>few|.|TRBJ1-1|TRBV30
CAWSVGGSTEAFF
TGTGCCTGGAGTGTAGGAGGTAGTACTGAAGCTTTCTTT
>few|.|TRBJ1-1|TRBV9
CASSAGEILNTEAFF
TGTGCCAGCAGCGCCGGGGAGATTTTGAACACTGAAGCTTTCTTT
>few|.|TRBJ2-3|TRBV5-1
CASSPGGSRSTDTQYF
TGCGCCAGCAGCCCTGGGGGATCCCGGAGTACAGATACGCAGTATTTT
>.|TRBD1|TRBJ2-6|TRBV10-3
CAIFGTDSSGANVLTF
TGTGCCATCTTCGGGACAGACAGCTCTGGGGCCAACGTCCTGACTTTC
>.|TRBD1|TRBJ1-5|TRBV6-4
CASSHGTGGDQPQHF
TGTGCCAGCAGTCACGGGACAGGGGGCGATCAGCCCCAGCATTTT
>few|.|TRBJ1-1|TRBV21-1
CASSERTEAFF
TGTGCCAGCAGCGAAAGGACTGAAGCTTTCTTT
>.|TRBD1|TRBJ2-6|TRBV19
CASSLGGAGANVLTF
TGTGCCAGTAGTCTAGGGGGCGCTGGGGCCAACGTCCTGACTTTC
>.|TRBD1|TRBJ1-2|TRBV5-6
CASSIPQGAGSYTF
TGTGCCAGCAGTATCCCCCAGGGGGCCGGGAGCTACACCTTC
>few|TRBD1|TRBJ2-1|TRBV29-1
CSVDPRDRANNEQFF
TGCAGCGTAGACCCCCGGGACAGGGCCAACAATGAGCAGTTCTTC
>.|TRBD2|TRBJ2-7|TRBV5-6
CASNRGGSTYEQYF
TGTGCCAGCAACCGGGGCGGGAGTACCTACGAGCAGTACTTC
>few|TRBD1|TRBJ2-7|TRBV4-3
CASSQDRAGGSYEQYF
TGCGCCAGCAGCCAAGACAGGGCAGGGGGCTCCTACGAGCAGTACTTC
>.|.|TRBJ1-1|TRBV4-3
CASSQESGGTEAFF
TGCGCCAGCAGCCAAGAGTCTGGCGGCACTGAAGCTTTCTTT
>.|.|TRBJ1-1|TRBV10-3
CAISEPTTANTEAFF
TGTGCCATCAGTGAGCCTACGACAGCCAACACTGAAGCTTTCTTT
>.|.|TRBJ2-3|TRBV29-1
CSVEQSTDTQYF
TGCAGCGTTGAACAGAGCACAGATACGCAGTATTTT
>.|.|TRBJ2-4|TRBV6-5
CASSSGRKNIQYF
TGTGCCAGCAGTTCAGGGCGAAAAAACATTCAGTACTTC
>.|.|TRBJ2-7|TRBV7-2
CASSLGAYPREQYF
TGTGCCAGCAGCTTAGGGGCCTACCCTCGCGAGCAGTACTTC